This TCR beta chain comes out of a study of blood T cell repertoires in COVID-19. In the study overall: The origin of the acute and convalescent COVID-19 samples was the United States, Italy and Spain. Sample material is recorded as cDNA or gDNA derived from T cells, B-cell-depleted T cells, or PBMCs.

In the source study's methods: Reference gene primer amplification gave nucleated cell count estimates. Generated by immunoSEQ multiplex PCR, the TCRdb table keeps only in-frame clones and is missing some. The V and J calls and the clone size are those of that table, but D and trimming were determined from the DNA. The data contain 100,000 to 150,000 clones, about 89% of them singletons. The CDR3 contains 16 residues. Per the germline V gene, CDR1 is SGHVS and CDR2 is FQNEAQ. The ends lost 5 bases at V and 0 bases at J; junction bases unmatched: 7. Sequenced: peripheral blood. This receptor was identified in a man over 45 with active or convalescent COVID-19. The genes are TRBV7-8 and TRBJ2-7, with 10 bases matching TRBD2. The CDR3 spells CASSQTSGLSSYEQYF. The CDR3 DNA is TGTGCCAGCAGCCAGACTAGCGGGTTGAGCTCCTACGAGCAGTACTTC.